This T cell receptor beta chain was captured by sequencing in a study of shared clonotypes between healthy human individuals. Study observations and caveats: Rarefaction analysis demonstrated incomplete sorted-subset sequencing notwithstanding large depth.

About this clone itself: Antigen unknown.

Memory CD4+ cells were the fraction left after CD45RA+ naive selection. The CDR3 has 16 amino acids. CDR1 is SGHRS and CDR2 is YFSETQ in the germline V gene. V gave up 1 base and J gave up 4 bases, with 12 bases separating them. The repertoire was sequenced with immunoSEQ multiplex PCR; TCRdb's copy has only in-frame clones and lacks some. The sample yields about 2.3 million clones, approximately 90% seen once. The sample was naive CD4+ T cells from PBMCs. The subset is: CD45RA+ positively selected. The receptor was isolated from a man aged 18 to 29 in good health. Some clones in this sample may be carry-over from other donors' samples. The rearrangement links TRBV5-1 to TRBJ2-6, with unresolved D. The CDR3 nucleotides are TGCGCCAGCAGCTTGAGGACCTCCGCGGGGGCCAACGTCCTGACTTTC. It translates to CASSLRTSAGANVLTF.